This TCR beta chain was sequenced in a study of molecular identifiers for immune sequencing clone quantification. General study points: Shared barcodes on identical TCR molecules could underestimate the sizes of highly expanded clones. Over 99% of CMV-specific effector molecules, but under 1% of naive ones, were in clones above 20 copies.

There are many counts of this clonotype. Its antigen is unknown. This CDR3 has 15 residues. Trimming took 0 bases from V and 1 from J, leaving 10 bases between them. Looked up from germline, CDR1 is SGHNT and CDR2 is YYREEE (reference sequence). Making the bulk TCR libraries relied on previously described methods and listed TCR primers. Each CDR3 protein is one row after TCRdb ran MiXCR on the PCR reads. This sample has 350,000 or so distinct CDR3 sequences; roughly 23% occur once, and the top ten carry approximately 0.83%. The sequenced material came from naive CD8+ T cells from blood, with Jurkat cell RNA spiked in. Noted subset: FACS-sorted CD8+CD4-CCR7+CD45RA+ naive T cells. V and J are TRBV5-4 and TRBJ2-5, with D uncertain. The sequence came from a human donor in good health. Some libraries in this study had Jurkat cell RNA spiked in. As DNA, the CDR3 is TGTGCCAGCAGCTTGGAGGTCAGCCCCCAAGAGACCCAGTACTTC. It encodes CASSLEVSPQETQYF.